This T cell receptor (beta chain) appears in the sequencing data of a study (TCRdb year 2016). The germline V gene (reference sequence) sets CDR1 to LNHDA and CDR2 to SQIVND. Between the V and J ends, shortened by 3 bases and 4 bases respectively, the junction contains 12 bases. The CDR3 contains 14 residues, cysteine and phenylalanine counted. The DNA shown is the 42-base CDR3, in frame from base 1. Notes on this clonotype: Its antigen specificity is not known. Per-nucleotide qualities are absent, and no much larger clonotype sits a single base away.

Library creation used RT-PCR. TCRdb shows the sequencer as Illumina MiSeq. TCRdb handled the public reads itself, with Q25 trimming in fastp and clone calling in MiXCR, and kept productive beta chains. Every distinct CDR3 protein forms one entry, paired with its most common genes and DNA. In all, the sample holds 550,000 to 750,000 distinct CDR3 sequences, and around 14% of those were seen once. Clones ranked in the top ten supply around 3.3% of the sample. This clonotype was sampled from a female donor in good health, serving as a healthy control. The rearrangement joined TRBV19 to TRBJ1-1, with no confident D gene call. The sample taken for sequencing was memory CD4+ T cells from blood. The nucleotides read TGTGCCAGTAGTATTTGGGGAACAGTCACTGAAGCTTTCTTT. Its protein is CASSIWGTVTEAFF.